This T cell receptor beta chain was identified in a study of regulatory T cells in long-lasting Graves disease. General study points: It was in persistent disease that TRBV28, TRBJ1-2 and TRBJ2-5 were favored.

With iRepertoire HTBI primers and Arm-PCR of CDR3 regions, TCR beta libraries were built. MiXCR, applied by TCRdb to the multiplex PCR reads, yields one record per CDR3 protein. The sample carries 400,000 to 500,000 distinct CDR3 sequences, over 20% recorded once. The CDR3 has 14 residues. Germline V gene lookup returns CDR1 SGHDN and CDR2 FVKESK. The V end lost 2 bases, the J end lost 0 bases, and 5 bases lay between the germline ends. A note on this clonotype: Its antigen is unidentified. A much larger clone lies a single base off, so this may be a read error.

The time point: persistent/refractory GD, antithyroid drugs over 5 years with positive TRAb. PBMCs were the source of the RNA used for TCR sequencing. This specimen consisted of peripheral blood mononuclear cells (PBMCs), obtained when the disease was refractory, from a patient treated with antithyroid drugs. The sequence was obtained from a female donor with Graves disease. The chain is built from TRBV14 and TRBJ2-4, with a tentative D call TRBD1 (5 bases). DNA of the CDR3: TGTGCCAGCAGCCAACAGGGAGCCAAAAACATTCAGTACTTC. This gives the protein CASSQQGAKNIQYF.